This TCR beta chain was retrieved from a study of CD8 T cells in ankylosing spondylitis listed by TCRdb under 2017. Notes on the research overall: The study profiled T cell receptor beta repertoires in healthy donors and ankylosing spondylitis patients to find disease-linked TCR variants. The full study cohort comprised approximately 23 ankylosing spondylitis patients and around 100 healthy donors. Peripheral blood was sampled, and synovial fluid was also collected from ankylosing spondylitis patients. Findings and caveats that apply to the study as a whole: The disease-linked clones showed a CD8+ phenotype and occurred at relatively low frequencies in peripheral blood. A TCR beta motif of several highly homologous amino acid variants appeared characteristic of blood from ankylosing spondylitis patients. Significant enrichment of the disease-linked clones was reported in matched synovial fluid samples from ankylosing spondylitis patients. Some TCR beta motif variants had previously been reported in synovial fluid and blood of reactive arthritis patients, which suggested common disease-initiation mechanisms.

Sequenced on an Illumina HiSeq 2500. Quantitative 5'-RACE with molecular barcodes was the method used to prepare the TCR beta libraries. The authors processed their data as follows. Disease-linked TCR variants were identified with a new computational method built on a probabilistic model of VDJ rearrangement. TCRdb's own reprocessing of the public reads used fastp at Q25 and MiXCR and kept productive beta chains. Rows matching on CDR3 protein sequence are summarized as one entry with the most common DNA and genes. The V and J calls were determined by TCRdb, not by the authors. The sample data list roughly 700,000 distinct CDR3 sequences, and roughly 19% of these were observed just once. The top ten clonotypes cover 19% of the sample. This clonotype has a handful of counts. Its antigen specificity is not known. No base qualities exist here, and no much larger clone lies one base off it. The TCR comes from a male donor with ankylosing spondylitis. The sequenced sample consisted of blood, either unsorted or a sorted T cell fraction (not recorded which).

The CDR3 is CASSWTGGRETQYF. The sequenced DNA: TGTGCCAGCAGTTGGACAGGGGGCAGGGAGACCCAGTACTTC. The chain links TRBV12-3 or TRBV12-4 with TRBJ2-5; 11 central nucleotides agree with TRBD1. The germline V and J ends show losses of 4 bases and 5 bases respectively, and no gene match explains 3 bases of the junction. The CDR3 contains 14 residues, cysteine and phenylalanine counted. Kept here is only the CDR3 DNA, which spans 42 bases and is read in frame from base 1.